This T cell receptor beta chain originates from a study of monozygotic twins with inflammatory bowel disease. The CDR3 consists of 14 residues. Germline V gene sequence: CDR1 SGDLS, CDR2 YYNGEE. For each CDR3 protein, TCRdb gives one entry from its re-call of the 5' RACE reads, without DNA. Recorded here are over 150,000 distinct CDR3 sequences; the top ten clones represent 2.4%. The genes are TRBV9 and TRBJ2-1. Input material: blood. The receptor's source is a human donor with ulcerative colitis or Crohn's disease, or a healthy co-twin of an affected twin (not recorded which). The CDR3 region is CASSVLASYNEQFF.